Listed below are T cell receptor beta chains from one sample, sequenced in a study of shared clonotypes between healthy human individuals. Data came from immunoSEQ multiplex PCR; TCRdb stores just in-frame clones and leaves some out. The sample lists some 1,100,000 clones; around three quarters were seen once. What was sequenced was memory CD4+ T cells from PBMCs. These receptors were collected from a man aged 18-30 years in good health. Some clones in this sample may be carry-over from other donors' samples. CDR3s include the opening cysteine and the closing phenylalanine or tryptophan. Fields, in order: J gene, clone size, D gene, V gene, CDR3 DNA, CDR3 protein. A D gene is named only where the DNA matches it firmly. The listing skips clone size in some rows; elsewhere it reads once, few, many or a size class.

J gene: TRBJ1-2
clone size: .
D gene: .
V gene: TRBV28
CDR3 DNA: TGTGCCACCAAAGCGGGGAGGGGCTACACCTTC
CDR3 protein: CATKAGRGYTF

J gene: TRBJ2-6
clone size: .
D gene: .
V gene: TRBV28
CDR3 DNA: TGTGCCAGCACCGTTGACTCTGGGGCCAACGTCCTGACTTTC
CDR3 protein: CASTVDSGANVLTF

J gene: TRBJ2-7
clone size: .
D gene: TRBD2
V gene: TRBV4-3
CDR3 DNA: TGCGCCAGCAGCCAGGGACTAGCGGACTACGAGCAGTACTTC
CDR3 protein: CASSQGLADYEQYF

J gene: TRBJ2-7
clone size: .
D gene: .
V gene: TRBV10-3
CDR3 DNA: TGTGCCATCAGTGAGCGGACGGTCCGGGACGAGCAGTACTTC
CDR3 protein: CAISERTVRDEQYF

J gene: TRBJ2-2
clone size: .
D gene: .
V gene: TRBV2
CDR3 DNA: TGTGCCAGCAGTGAAGAACGGATTGGTTTGGGGGAGCTGTTTTTT
CDR3 protein: CASSEERIGLGELFF

J gene: TRBJ1-2
clone size: .
D gene: .
V gene: TRBV30
CDR3 DNA: TGTGCCTGGGGATTGCCCCAGGGCGGTGGCTACACCTTC
CDR3 protein: CAWGLPQGGGYTF

J gene: TRBJ1-5
clone size: .
D gene: TRBD1
V gene: TRBV5-1
CDR3 DNA: TGCGCCAGCAGATTTGGGACAGGCCCGAATCAGCCCCAGCATTTT
CDR3 protein: CASRFGTGPNQPQHF

J gene: TRBJ2-7
clone size: .
D gene: .
V gene: TRBV20-1
CDR3 DNA: TGCAGTGCCCCGAAGGGCGAGCAGTACTTC
CDR3 protein: CSAPKGEQYF

J gene: TRBJ1-1
clone size: .
D gene: .
V gene: TRBV6-1
CDR3 DNA: TGTGCCAGCACCCCGACTCCCGCCAACACTGAAGCTTTCTTT
CDR3 protein: CASTPTPANTEAFF

J gene: TRBJ2-5
clone size: .
D gene: .
V gene: TRBV5-8
CDR3 DNA: TGTGCCAGCCGGCTCCTGGGAGAGACCCAGTACTTC
CDR3 protein: CASRLLGETQYF

J gene: TRBJ2-3
clone size: .
D gene: .
V gene: TRBV28
CDR3 DNA: TGTGCCAGCACCCCCCGGTTAGGTCGGACAGATACGCAGTATTTT
CDR3 protein: CASTPRLGRTDTQYF

J gene: TRBJ2-1
clone size: .
D gene: .
V gene: TRBV7-9
CDR3 DNA: TGTGCCAGCAGCCCCGCCGGCGGGACCTACTACAATGAGCAGTTCTTC
CDR3 protein: CASSPAGGTYYNEQFF

J gene: TRBJ1-2
clone size: .
D gene: .
V gene: TRBV2
CDR3 DNA: TGTGCCAGCAGTTACTTAAGACAGGCGCATTATGGCTACACCTTC
CDR3 protein: CASSYLRQAHYGYTF

J gene: TRBJ2-7
clone size: .
D gene: TRBD2
V gene: TRBV19
CDR3 DNA: TGTGCCAGTAGTATACCCGGGAGGGCCGTATACGAGCAGTACTTC
CDR3 protein: CASSIPGRAVYEQYF

J gene: TRBJ1-1
clone size: .
D gene: TRBD1
V gene: TRBV30
CDR3 DNA: TGTGCCTGGAGTGTCCCAAACAGGGGGGTAGCTTTCTTT
CDR3 protein: CAWSVPNRGVAFF

J gene: TRBJ1-2
clone size: .
D gene: TRBD1
V gene: TRBV7-9
CDR3 DNA: TGTGCCAGCAGCCCCCGACAGGGAAGGTATGGCTACACCTTC
CDR3 protein: CASSPRQGRYGYTF

J gene: TRBJ1-2
clone size: .
D gene: .
V gene: TRBV5-1
CDR3 DNA: TGCGCCAGCAGGCCGAACAGGGAGCCCAACTATGGCTACACCTTC
CDR3 protein: CASRPNREPNYGYTF

J gene: TRBJ2-1
clone size: .
D gene: TRBD2
V gene: TRBV5-1
CDR3 DNA: TGCGCCAGCAGCTCCGGGACTAGCGCCAATGAGCAGTTCTTC
CDR3 protein: CASSSGTSANEQFF

J gene: TRBJ1-5
clone size: .
D gene: .
V gene: TRBV9
CDR3 DNA: TGTGCCAGCAGCGCGGAGGATGGTCAGCCCCAGCATTTT
CDR3 protein: CASSAEDGQPQHF

J gene: TRBJ2-3
clone size: .
D gene: TRBD2
V gene: TRBV10-1
CDR3 DNA: TGCGCCAGCAGTGACCCCGGGACTAGCGGATCTTCCACAGATACGCAGTATTTT
CDR3 protein: CASSDPGTSGSSTDTQYF

J gene: TRBJ2-4
clone size: .
D gene: .
V gene: TRBV10-1
CDR3 DNA: TGCGCCAGCAGAGAGACGGGGGTCCTCTATTGGTACTTC
CDR3 protein: CASRETGVLYWYF

J gene: TRBJ2-2
clone size: .
D gene: .
V gene: TRBV27
CDR3 DNA: TGTGCCAGCAGTTTATCCTGGACCCGGGAGAAGTACGGGGAGCTGTTTTTT
CDR3 protein: CASSLSWTREKYGELFF

J gene: TRBJ2-7
clone size: .
D gene: .
V gene: TRBV5-4
CDR3 DNA: TGTGCCAGCAGCTCACAAAAACAATCTACCTCCTACGAGCAGTACTTC
CDR3 protein: CASSSQKQSTSYEQYF

J gene: TRBJ2-5
clone size: few
D gene: TRBD2
V gene: TRBV4-3
CDR3 DNA: TGCGCCAGCAGCCAAGTGACTAGCGGGAGCGGGGGAGAGACCCAGTACTTC
CDR3 protein: CASSQVTSGSGGETQYF

J gene: TRBJ2-5
clone size: few
D gene: TRBD2
V gene: TRBV30
CDR3 DNA: TGTGCCTGGACCCTCTCGGGGGGGGAGACCCAGTACTTC
CDR3 protein: CAWTLSGGETQYF

J gene: TRBJ2-7
clone size: .
D gene: TRBD2
V gene: TRBV7-8
CDR3 DNA: TGTGCCAGCAGCCCGGGCGGCGGGAGGCCCTACGAGCAGTACTTC
CDR3 protein: CASSPGGGRPYEQYF

J gene: TRBJ2-7
clone size: .
D gene: .
V gene: TRBV5-8
CDR3 DNA: TGTGCCAGCAGCCCTAAAGACAGACTCCTCTACGAGCAGTACTTC
CDR3 protein: CASSPKDRLLYEQYF

J gene: TRBJ2-7
clone size: few
D gene: TRBD2
V gene: TRBV30
CDR3 DNA: TGTGCCTGGAGTGGTACTCGCGGGAGTTGGCAGTACTTC
CDR3 protein: CAWSGTRGSWQYF

J gene: TRBJ1-1
clone size: once
D gene: TRBD1
V gene: TRBV28
CDR3 DNA: TGTGCCGTAACAGGGGGTTTGAACACTGAAGCTTTCTTT
CDR3 protein: CAVTGGLNTEAFF

J gene: TRBJ2-3
clone size: .
D gene: .
V gene: TRBV4-3
CDR3 DNA: TGCGCCAGCAGCCAAGAGAGGGGGGAAGGCACAGATACGCAGTATTTT
CDR3 protein: CASSQERGEGTDTQYF

J gene: TRBJ2-3
clone size: .
D gene: TRBD1
V gene: TRBV9
CDR3 DNA: TGTGCCAGCAAGAGGACAGGCTTTGACACAGATACGCAGTATTTT
CDR3 protein: CASKRTGFDTDTQYF

J gene: TRBJ1-5
clone size: .
D gene: .
V gene: TRBV18
CDR3 DNA: TGTGCCAGCTCACCACGGCAGCTTTATAGCAATCAGCCCCAGCATTTT
CDR3 protein: CASSPRQLYSNQPQHF

J gene: TRBJ2-1
clone size: .
D gene: .
V gene: TRBV4-2
CDR3 DNA: TGTGCCAGCAGCCAAGATTTCGGGGGAGTGGCCTACAATGAGCAGTTCTTC
CDR3 protein: CASSQDFGGVAYNEQFF

J gene: TRBJ2-5
clone size: .
D gene: .
V gene: TRBV7-2
CDR3 DNA: TGTGCCAGCAGCTCCACCCGGTTTTCCGCAGAGACCCAGTACTTC
CDR3 protein: CASSSTRFSAETQYF

J gene: TRBJ2-2
clone size: .
D gene: .
V gene: TRBV7-3
CDR3 DNA: TGTGCCAGCAGCTCGTCCGCGACCGGGGAGCTGTTTTTT
CDR3 protein: CASSSSATGELFF

J gene: TRBJ2-2
clone size: .
D gene: TRBD2
V gene: TRBV5-4
CDR3 DNA: TGTGCCAGCAGCCCCGACGGACTAGCGGGAAACACCGGGGAGCTGTTTTTT
CDR3 protein: CASSPDGLAGNTGELFF

J gene: TRBJ1-2
clone size: .
D gene: .
V gene: TRBV10-3
CDR3 DNA: TGTGCCATCAGGGACAGCGGTATTAACTATGGCTACACCTTC
CDR3 protein: CAIRDSGINYGYTF

J gene: TRBJ2-7
clone size: .
D gene: TRBD2
V gene: TRBV5-1
CDR3 DNA: TGCGCCAGCAGCCCCGGGACTAGCGGGATCCTGTTTTTGGAGCAGTACTTC
CDR3 protein: CASSPGTSGILFLEQYF

J gene: TRBJ2-7
clone size: .
D gene: TRBD1
V gene: TRBV29-1
CDR3 DNA: TGCAGCGTTGGACAGGGCATTATCAACGAGCAGTACTTC
CDR3 protein: CSVGQGIINEQYF

J gene: TRBJ1-2
clone size: once
D gene: TRBD1
V gene: TRBV6-5
CDR3 DNA: TGTGCCAGCAGTTCGGCCGGCACAGGGGGGAGCTATGGCTACACCTTC
CDR3 protein: CASSSAGTGGSYGYTF

J gene: TRBJ2-3
clone size: .
D gene: TRBD1
V gene: TRBV5-1
CDR3 DNA: TGCGCCAGCAGCTGGGGGACAGGGGGCGCAGATACGCAGTATTTT
CDR3 protein: CASSWGTGGADTQYF

J gene: TRBJ1-2
clone size: .
D gene: TRBD1
V gene: TRBV28
CDR3 DNA: TGTGCCAGCAGTTCCCCGGGACAGGAAAACTATGGCTACACCTTC
CDR3 protein: CASSSPGQENYGYTF

J gene: TRBJ2-1
clone size: .
D gene: TRBD2
V gene: TRBV19
CDR3 DNA: TGTGCCAGTAGTCTACTAGCGGGAGGGTACAATGAGCAGTTCTTC
CDR3 protein: CASSLLAGGYNEQFF

J gene: TRBJ2-1
clone size: .
D gene: .
V gene: TRBV28
CDR3 DNA: TGTGCCAGCAGACAGGGACGGCGGTACAATGAGCAGTTCTTC
CDR3 protein: CASRQGRRYNEQFF

J gene: TRBJ2-3
clone size: .
D gene: TRBD1
V gene: TRBV7-2
CDR3 DNA: TGTGCCAGCAGTCTTCGATCCTCGGGACAGGCGGCCCCCACGCAGTATTTT
CDR3 protein: CASSLRSSGQAAPTQYF

J gene: TRBJ2-1
clone size: .
D gene: .
V gene: TRBV11-3
CDR3 DNA: TGTGCCAGCAGCTTAGATACGGGAGTTGAGCAGTTCTTC
CDR3 protein: CASSLDTGVEQFF

J gene: TRBJ1-3
clone size: .
D gene: .
V gene: TRBV6-1
CDR3 DNA: TGTGCCAGCAGCCCGGAACCTACTGGAAACACCATATATTTT
CDR3 protein: CASSPEPTGNTIYF

J gene: TRBJ2-7
clone size: .
D gene: .
V gene: TRBV6-6
CDR3 DNA: TGTGCCAGCAGTTACTCGCGCAGGTCCTACGAGCAGTACTTC
CDR3 protein: CASSYSRRSYEQYF

J gene: TRBJ1-1
clone size: .
D gene: .
V gene: TRBV5-4
CDR3 DNA: TGTGCCAGCAGCCCAAAGGGAGCGGGCACTGAAGCTTTCTTT
CDR3 protein: CASSPKGAGTEAFF

J gene: TRBJ2-1
clone size: .
D gene: .
V gene: TRBV5-1
CDR3 DNA: TGCGCCAGCAGCACACTAGGGAGCTCCTACAATGAGCAGTTCTTC
CDR3 protein: CASSTLGSSYNEQFF

J gene: TRBJ2-3
clone size: few
D gene: .
V gene: TRBV7-9
CDR3 DNA: TGTGCCAGCAGCTTTTACCGCGTGACAAGAGATACGCAGTATTTT
CDR3 protein: CASSFYRVTRDTQYF

J gene: TRBJ1-2
clone size: .
D gene: .
V gene: TRBV28
CDR3 DNA: TGTGCCAGCAGTCTCCTCGGGACGATAGGCTACACCTTC
CDR3 protein: CASSLLGTIGYTF

J gene: TRBJ2-5
clone size: few
D gene: TRBD2
V gene: TRBV18
CDR3 DNA: TGTGCCAGCTCACCCTTAAGCGGGAGGACCCAACAAGAGACCCAGTACTTC
CDR3 protein: CASSPLSGRTQQETQYF

J gene: TRBJ1-2
clone size: .
D gene: .
V gene: TRBV18
CDR3 DNA: TGTGCCAGCTCACTTTCGGACAGACTTAACTATGGCTACACCTTC
CDR3 protein: CASSLSDRLNYGYTF